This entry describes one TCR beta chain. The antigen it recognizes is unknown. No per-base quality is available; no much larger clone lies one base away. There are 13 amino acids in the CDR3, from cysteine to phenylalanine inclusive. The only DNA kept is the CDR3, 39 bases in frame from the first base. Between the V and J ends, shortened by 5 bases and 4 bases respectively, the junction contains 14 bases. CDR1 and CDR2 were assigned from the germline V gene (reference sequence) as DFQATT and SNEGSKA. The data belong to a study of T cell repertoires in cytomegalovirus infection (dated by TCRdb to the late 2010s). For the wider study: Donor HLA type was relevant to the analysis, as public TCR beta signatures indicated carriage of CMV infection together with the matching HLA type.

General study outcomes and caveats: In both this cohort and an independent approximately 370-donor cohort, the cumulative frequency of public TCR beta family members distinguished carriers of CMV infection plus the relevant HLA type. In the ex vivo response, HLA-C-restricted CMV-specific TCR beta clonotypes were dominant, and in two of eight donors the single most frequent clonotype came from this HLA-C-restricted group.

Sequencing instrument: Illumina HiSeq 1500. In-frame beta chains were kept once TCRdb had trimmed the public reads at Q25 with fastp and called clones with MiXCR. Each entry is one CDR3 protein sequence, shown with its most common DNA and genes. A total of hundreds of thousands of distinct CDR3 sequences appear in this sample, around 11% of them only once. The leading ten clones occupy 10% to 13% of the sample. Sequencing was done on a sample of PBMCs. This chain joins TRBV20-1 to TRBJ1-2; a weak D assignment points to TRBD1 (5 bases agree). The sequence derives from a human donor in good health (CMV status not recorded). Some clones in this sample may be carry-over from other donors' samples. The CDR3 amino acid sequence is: CSAGTEAFYGYTF. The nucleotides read TGCAGTGCTGGGACTGAAGCTTTCTATGGCTACACCTTC.